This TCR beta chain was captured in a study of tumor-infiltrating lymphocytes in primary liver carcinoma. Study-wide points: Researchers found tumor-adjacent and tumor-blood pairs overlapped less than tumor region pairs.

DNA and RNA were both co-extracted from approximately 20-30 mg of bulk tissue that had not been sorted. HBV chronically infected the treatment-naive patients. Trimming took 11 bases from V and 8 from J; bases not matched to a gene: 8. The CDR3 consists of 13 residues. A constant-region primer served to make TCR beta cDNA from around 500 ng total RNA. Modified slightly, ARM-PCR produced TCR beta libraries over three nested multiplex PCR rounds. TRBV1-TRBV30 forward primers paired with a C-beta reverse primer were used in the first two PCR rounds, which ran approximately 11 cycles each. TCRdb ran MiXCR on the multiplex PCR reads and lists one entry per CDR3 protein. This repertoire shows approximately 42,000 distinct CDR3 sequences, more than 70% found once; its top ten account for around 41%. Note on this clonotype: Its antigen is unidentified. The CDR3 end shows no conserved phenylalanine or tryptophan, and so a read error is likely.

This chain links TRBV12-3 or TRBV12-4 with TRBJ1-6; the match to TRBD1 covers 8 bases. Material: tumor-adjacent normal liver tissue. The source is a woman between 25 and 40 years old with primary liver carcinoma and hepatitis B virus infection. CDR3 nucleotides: TGTGCCCGCAACCGACAGGGGCATTCACCCCTCCACTAT. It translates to CARNRQGHSPLHY.